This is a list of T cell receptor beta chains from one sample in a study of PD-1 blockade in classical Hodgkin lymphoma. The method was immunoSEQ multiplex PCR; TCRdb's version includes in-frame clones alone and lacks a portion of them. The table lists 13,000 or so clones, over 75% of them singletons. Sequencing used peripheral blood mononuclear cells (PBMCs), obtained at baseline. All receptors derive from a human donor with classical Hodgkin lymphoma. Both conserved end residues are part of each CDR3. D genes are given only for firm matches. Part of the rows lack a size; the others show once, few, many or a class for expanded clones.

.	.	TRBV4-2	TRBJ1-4	CASSQDLASSPFF	TGTGCCAGCAGCCAAGATTTGGCCTCCTCCCCGTTTTTT
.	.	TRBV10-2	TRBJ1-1	CASGELKGTEAFF	TGCGCCAGCGGGGAATTAAAAGGCACTGAAGCTTTCTTT
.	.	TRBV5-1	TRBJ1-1	CASSLASGGENTEAFF	TGCGCCAGCAGCTTGGCCTCGGGCGGAGAGAACACTGAAGCTTTCTTT
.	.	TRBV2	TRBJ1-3	CASNYMPGNTIYF	TGTGCCAGCAATTATATGCCCGGAAACACCATATATTTT
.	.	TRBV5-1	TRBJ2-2	CASSLVPATGELFF	TGCGCCAGCAGCTTGGTACCCGCCACCGGGGAGCTGTTTTTT
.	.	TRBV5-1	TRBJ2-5	CASSSGVSETQYF	TGCGCCAGCAGCTCCGGGGTTAGTGAGACCCAGTACTTC
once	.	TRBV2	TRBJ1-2	CASKSVGIDGYTF	TGTGCCAGCAAATCTGTGGGGATCGATGGCTACACCTTC
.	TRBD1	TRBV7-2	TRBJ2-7	CASSSPTGVPTGEQYF	TGTGCCAGCAGCTCCCCGACAGGGGTCCCGACTGGGGAGCAGTACTTC
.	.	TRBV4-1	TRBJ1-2	CASSQGDKSNYGYTF	TGCGCCAGCAGCCAGGGCGACAAAAGTAACTATGGCTACACCTTC
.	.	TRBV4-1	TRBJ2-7	CASSHPGGGYGQYF	TGCGCCAGCAGCCACCCCGGGGGAGGATACGGGCAGTACTTC
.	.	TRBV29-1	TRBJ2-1	CSVEGLGEQFF	TGCAGCGTTGAGGGCCTTGGTGAGCAGTTCTTC
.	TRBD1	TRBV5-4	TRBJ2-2	CASSKGTANTGELFF	TGTGCCAGCAGCAAAGGGACAGCGAACACCGGGGAGCTGTTTTTT